These 28 T cell receptor beta chains originate from one sample sequenced in a study of regulatory T cells in long-lasting Graves disease. The time point is: newly diagnosed GD, antithyroid drugs for less than 3 months. The TCR library was made from RNA that had been extracted from PBMCs in TRIzol. To make TCR beta libraries, researchers used iRepertoire HTBI primers and Arm-PCR of CDR3 regions. TCRdb ran MiXCR on the multiplex PCR reads and lists one entry per CDR3 protein. The sample has a few hundred thousand distinct CDR3 sequences, around 16% seen once. These sequences were also reported in another study, on T cells in Graves' hyperthyroidism and ophthalmopathy.

The material sequenced was peripheral blood mononuclear cells (PBMCs), taken at new diagnosis, from a patient treated with antithyroid drugs. The receptors come from a woman in her forties with Graves disease.

The chain recombines TRBV4-2 with TRBJ1-6; D gene ambiguous. This CDR3 comprises 17 residues. V was cut by 0 bases and J by 5 bases, with 14 bases left in between. Germline assignment: CDR1 LGHNA and CDR2 YNFKEQ. DNA of the CDR3: TGTGCCAGCAGCCAAGATAGTGTCAGGCTTAATAATTCACCCCTCCACTTT. Its translation is CASSQDSVRLNNSPLHF.

This clonotype appeared many times. The gene calls are TRBV6-2 or TRBV6-3 and TRBJ1-1, with 10 bases lining up with TRBD1. V dropped 0 bases and J dropped 0; count of bases not matched to a gene: 7. Germline CDR1 is MNHEY and CDR2 is SVGEGT. CDR3 size: 18 residues. CDR3 protein: CASSYSGDRGRMNTEAFF. In DNA form, the CDR3 reads TGTGCCAGCAGTTACTCCGGAGACAGGGGGCGAATGAACACTGAAGCTTTCTTT.

On this clonotype: A much larger clone differs by one base, so this may be a read error. The rearrangement uses TRBV11-2 and TRBJ2-1; no clear D gene. Per germline, CDR1 SGHAT and CDR2 FQNNGV. The CDR3 covers 19 residues. The CDR3 DNA is TGTGCCAACAGCTTAGATTTCTCCCGAGGCCTACAATCCTACAATGAGCAGTTCTTC. The encoded protein is CANSLDFSRGLQSYNEQFF. Combining the CDR3 with reference TRBV11-2 and TRBJ2-1 gives the whole variable domain EAGVAQSPRYKIIEKRQSVAFWCNPISGHATLYWYQQILGQGPKLLIQFQNNGVVDDSQLPKDRFSAERLKGVDSTLKIQPAKLEDSAVYLCANSLDFSRGLQSYNEQFFGPGTRLTVL.

This clonotype was observed a handful of times. The chain carries TRBV27 and TRBJ2-7, with D maybe TRBD1 (6 bases). The V and J ends lost 7 bases and 2 bases respectively, with 18 bases between them. This CDR3 spans 15 amino acids. Germline lookup yields CDR1 MNHEY and CDR2 SMNVEV (reference sequence). CDR3 DNA sequence: TGTGCCAGCAATCCTTCCCCGGACAGACCCTACGAGCAGTACTTC. Translating it yields CASNPSPDRPYEQYF.

This clonotype was detected ten times or more. The chain combines TRBV2 with TRBJ1-1; 9 positions agree with TRBD1. This CDR3 comprises 14 residues. The V gene's germline CDR1 is SNHLY and CDR2 FYNNEI. Trimming removed 7 bases from V and 12 bases from J; junction bases left unmatched: 15. The CDR3: CASNDKDRGGRTFF. The CDR3 region has the DNA TGTGCCAGCAACGACAAGGACAGGGGAGGACGGACTTTCTTT.

This clonotype was seen ten or more times. The chain has TRBV7-8 and TRBJ2-5, with 9 bases aligning to TRBD1. Germline values: CDR1 SGHVS, CDR2 FQNEAQ. Trimming at V came to 5 bases and at J to 4 bases, leaving 5 bases not matched to a gene. This CDR3 has 14 amino acids. CDR3 bases: TGTGCCAGCAGCGACACAGGGGGCCTAGAGACCCAGTACTTC. Residues: CASSDTGGLETQYF.

This clonotype has at least ten counts. The rearrangement joins TRBV29-1 to TRBJ2-2; 12 bases map to TRBD2. The CDR3 extends over 16 amino acids. The germline CDR1 and CDR2 sequences are SQVTM and ANQGSEA. The V and J ends lost 0 bases and 6 bases, in that order; junction bases with no gene match: 5. The CDR3 sequence is CSVEDPSGRAAGELFF. CDR3 DNA sequence: TGCAGCGTTGAAGATCCTAGCGGGAGGGCCGCCGGGGAGCTGTTTTTT.

This clonotype was seen a few times. This sequence joins TRBV20-1 and TRBJ2-1, with D possibly matching TRBD1 (6 bases). V was shortened by 2 bases and J by 4 bases, with 12 bases between the two germline ends. The V gene's germline CDR1 is DFQATT and CDR2 SNEGSKA (reference sequence). The CDR3 has 14 amino acids. CDR3 sequence reads: CSARPQGTYNEQFF. DNA of the CDR3: TGCAGTGCTAGACCCCAGGGGACATACAATGAGCAGTTCTTC.

This clonotype was observed many times. The genes are TRBV12-3 or TRBV12-4 and TRBJ2-1, with D maybe TRBD2 (7 bases). The CDR3 is made up of 15 amino acids. V lost 3 bases to trimming and J lost 8 bases, with 17 bases between them. In nucleotides, the CDR3 is TGTGCCAGCAGTTTGGGGGCGGGAGATGGATATGAGCAGTTCTTC. As protein: CASSLGAGDGYEQFF.

This clonotype appeared a few times. The genes are TRBV9 and TRBJ2-3; 11 nucleotides match TRBD2. The CDR3 runs to 16 residues. The germline gives CDR1 SGDLS, CDR2 YYNGEE. V was pared by 6 bases and J by 2 bases, with 8 bases of the junction left unmatched. CDR3 nucleotides: TGTGCCAGCAATCCTGTAGCGGGAGGGAACACAGATACGCAGTATTTT. Encoded protein: CASNPVAGGNTDTQYF.

This clonotype was seen many times. The genes are TRBV2 and TRBJ2-2, with D perhaps matching TRBD1 (7 bases). The V and J ends lost 5 bases and 3 bases respectively, with 16 bases between them. The germline CDR1 and CDR2 sequences are SNHLY and FYNNEI. This CDR3 region has 16 residues. CDR3: CASSSRGTEDTGELFF. CDR3 in DNA: TGTGCCAGCAGTTCCCGGGGGACAGAGGACACCGGGGAGCTGTTTTTT.

This clonotype was counted many times. The rearrangement links TRBV6-2 or TRBV6-3 to TRBJ2-1, with D unclear. V was shortened by 5 bases and J by 7 bases, with 12 bases between the two germline ends. Germline V lookup: CDR1 MNHEY, CDR2 SVGEGT. The CDR3 runs to 13 residues. CDR3 sequence reads: CASSGSLRNEQFF. CDR3 bases: TGTGCCAGCAGTGGCTCCCTGAGGAATGAGCAGTTCTTC.

This clonotype was counted ten times or more. The gene calls are TRBV19 and TRBJ1-2, with D possibly being TRBD1 (6 bases). The CDR3 loop spans 15 amino acids. Germline loops: CDR1 LNHDA, CDR2 SQIVND (reference sequence). V shed 8 bases and J shed 5 bases, with 21 bases lying between them. This CDR3 reads CASSRGGQGRYGYTF. The CDR3 DNA reads as TGTGCCAGTTCGAGGGGAGGGCAGGGGCGGTATGGCTACACCTTC.

As to this clonotype: This could be a read error, since a much larger clone is one nucleotide away. The conserved phenylalanine or tryptophan is not found at the CDR3 terminus, so this likely reflects a read error. CDR3 coding DNA: TGTGCCACCAGTGATCGACGGGACAGGGGGGGGGAGACCCAGTACCTC. Protein sequence: CATSDRRDRGGETQYL. The chain carries TRBV24-1 and TRBJ2-5; TRBD1 agrees at 11 bases. The CDR3 loop spans 16 amino acids. Germline lookup yields CDR1 KGHDR and CDR2 SFDVKD. V lost 3 bases, J lost 5 bases, and 7 bases stayed unmatched.

Many counts were recorded for this clonotype. CDR3 region: CASSYSQGAGEQYF. For the CDR3, the DNA is TGTGCCAGCAGTTACAGCCAGGGGGCGGGCGAGCAGTACTTC. The chain uses TRBV6-2 or TRBV6-3 and TRBJ2-7; TRBD1 matches 8 bases. CDR1 MNHEY and CDR2 SVGEGT come from the germline V gene. V was pared by 2 bases and J by 6 bases, with 6 bases of the junction left unmatched. The length of the CDR3 is 14 residues.

This clonotype was counted only a few times. The V and J genes are TRBV6-5 and TRBJ1-2; 7 bases match TRBD1. The CDR3 length is 15 residues. V gave up 0 bases and J gave up 4 bases; unmatched junction bases: 5. The germline CDR1 and CDR2 sequences are MNHEY and SVGAGI. The CDR3 is CASSYSGTVGYGYTF. The DNA for the CDR3 is TGTGCCAGCAGTTACTCGGGGACAGTGGGCTATGGCTACACCTTC.

The J gene is TRBJ2-7, the V gene TRBV7-9; 9 nucleotides line up with TRBD1. This CDR3 has 16 residues. The germline gives CDR1 SEHNR, CDR2 FQNEAQ (reference sequence). Trimming at V came to 6 bases and at J to 7 bases, leaving 16 bases not matched to a gene. The CDR3 DNA sequence: TGTGCCAGCAGTCCTTTCGAGGACAGGGGCACGGAAGAGCAGTACTTC. It codes for CASSPFEDRGTEEQYF.

This clonotype showed up many times. This sequence joins TRBV12-3 or TRBV12-4 and TRBJ1-2, with TRBD1 identical over 7 bases. The length of the CDR3 is 14 residues. V lost 2 bases, J lost 8 bases, and 8 bases stayed unmatched. This CDR3 reads CASSLSGGTRGYTF. In DNA, the CDR3 is TGTGCCAGCAGTTTATCAGGGGGTACAAGGGGCTACACCTTC.

This clonotype was seen a few times. This rearrangement joins TRBV7-8 to TRBJ2-1, with D perhaps TRBD1 (5 bases). The CDR3 covers 15 residues. CDR1 and CDR2 (germline): SGHVS, FQNEAQ. V was trimmed by 2 bases and J by 7 bases, leaving 15 bases between them. The CDR3 region is CASSLRAGPGNEQFF. The CDR3 coding sequence is TGTGCCAGCAGCTTACGGGCAGGGCCGGGTAATGAGCAGTTCTTC.

This clonotype was recorded many times. This rearrangement joins TRBV28 to TRBJ2-1; perhaps TRBD1 as D (5 bases). The CDR3 has 13 residues. Trimming removed 7 bases at V and 2 bases at J, with 9 bases between. In germline, CDR1 is MDHEN, CDR2 SYDVKM. This CDR3 reads CASNPDTYNEQFF. The CDR3 DNA reads as TGTGCCAGCAACCCGGACACCTACAATGAGCAGTTCTTC.

This chain links TRBV28 with TRBJ2-7; 11 bases agree with TRBD2. V lost 6 bases and J lost 5; bases outside the gene matches: 9. This CDR3 has 15 residues. Germline-derived CDR1 and CDR2 are MDHEN and SYDVKM. The CDR3 loop reads CASSQTSGRGDEQYF. The CDR3 region has the DNA TGTGCCAGCAGCCAAACTAGCGGGAGAGGTGACGAGCAGTACTTC.

The sample holds many counts of this clonotype. The chain uses TRBV19 and TRBJ1-2; a weak D match, TRBD1 (6 bases). The germline V gene has CDR1 LNHDA and CDR2 SQIVND (reference sequence). Trimming pared 5 bases from V and 7 bases from J, leaving 17 bases between. This CDR3 region has 14 residues. CDR3 coding DNA: TGTGCCAGTAGTTCTCGGGGGCAAAGCAGTGGCTACACCTTC. Translation: CASSSRGQSSGYTF.

This clonotype appeared many times. The chain carries TRBV3-1 and TRBJ1-1; D is uncertain. Between the trimmed V and J ends, which lost 1 base and 6 bases, there was a span of 12 bases. The CDR3 contains 14 residues. From germline, CDR1 is LGHDT and CDR2 YNNKEL (reference sequence). CDR3 nucleotide sequence: TGTGCCAGCAGCCAAGGCGGGGTGAGCGCTGAAGCTTTCTTT. Translated: CASSQGGVSAEAFF. The complete variable domain, with remaining parts taken from reference TRBV3-1 and TRBJ1-1, reads DTAVSQTPKYLVTQMGNDKSIKCEQNLGHDTMYWYKQDSKKFLKIMFSYNNKELIINETVPNRFSPKSPDKAHLNLHINSLELGDSAVYFCASSQGGVSAEAFFGQGTRLTVV.

V usage is TRBV4-1 and J usage is TRBJ2-5; 7 bases align to TRBD1. Germline V gene sequence: CDR1 MGHRA, CDR2 YSYEKL. This CDR3 has 15 amino acids. V was clipped by 1 base and J by 2 bases; unmatched bases: 4. Here the CDR3 reads CASSQGQGYQETQYF. DNA of the CDR3: TGCGCCAGCAGCCAAGGACAGGGCTATCAAGAGACCCAGTACTTC.

This clonotype appeared a few times. The rearrangement joins TRBV11-2 to TRBJ1-3; D is possibly TRBD1 (6 bases). This CDR3 comprises 15 residues. The V gene's germline CDR1 is SGHAT and CDR2 FQNNGV. The V and J ends lost 0 bases and 4 bases respectively, with 10 bases between them. The CDR3: CASSLDGGSGNTIYF. The CDR3, as DNA: TGTGCCAGCAGCTTAGACGGGGGCTCCGGAAACACCATATATTTT.

The rearrangement links TRBV28 to TRBJ2-7, with a possible D match to TRBD1 (6 bases). The CDR3 runs to 13 residues. Trimming removed 5 bases at V and 1 base at J, with 9 bases between. Germline V gene lookup returns CDR1 MDHEN and CDR2 SYDVKM. This CDR3 is CASSNRVSYEQYF. CDR3 bases: TGTGCCAGCAGTAACAGGGTTTCCTACGAGCAGTACTTC.

This clonotype was seen ten or more times. The chain joins TRBV5-1 to TRBJ1-2; TRBD1 agrees at 9 bases. V was pared by 0 bases and J by 7 bases, with 4 bases of the junction left unmatched. CDR3 length: 14 amino acids. Germline CDR1 is SGHRS and CDR2 is YFSETQ. CDR3 sequence (DNA): TGCGCCAGCAGCTTGGAAGGGACAGGGCTTGGCTACACCTTC. This gives the protein CASSLEGTGLGYTF.

For this clonotype: It may be a read error: a sequence one base away is much more abundant. The CDR3 does not end in the conserved phenylalanine or tryptophan, so this is likely a read error. The chain's CDR3 is CASSLTRSGEQFL. The CDR3 region has the DNA TGTGCCAGCAGCTTAACCCGCAGTGGTGAGCAGTTCTTG. This chain connects TRBV7-3 to TRBJ2-1; D uncertain. CDR3 length: 13 amino acids. Trimming removed 0 bases at V and 9 bases at J, with 9 bases between. CDR1 SGHTA and CDR2 FQGTGA come from the germline V gene.